The 19 T cell receptor beta chains in this list originate from one sample, sequenced in a study of shared clonotypes between healthy human individuals (dated by TCRdb to about 2020). Receptor amplification or capture employed the immunoSEQ multiplex PCR assay. TCRdb took over this immuneACCESS table, retaining in-frame rearrangements with V and J assigned. Such tables are incomplete; in checked studies, under half of the missing clones stem from an unresolved V gene, and the remainder is unexplained. This sample comprises 2 million to 2.5 million clones, 90% to 96% of them detected only once. The biggest ten clones account for roughly 0.13% of the sample. The specimen was naive CD4+ T cells sorted from blood. The cell subset or site label here, explained by the study, means: CD45RA+ positively selected. The source of these receptors is a man in his late teens or twenties in good health.

This chain uses TRBV29-1 with TRBJ1-3, with 9 bases lining up with TRBD1. The CDR3 runs 14 residues. Germline V lookup: CDR1 SQVTM, CDR2 ANQGSEA. The J segment lost 2 bases and the V segment lost 6 bases, leaving 5 bases of the junction unmatched. CDR3 DNA sequence: TGCAGCGTCGGGGGACAGGGACCTGGAAACACCATATATTTT. Translation: CSVGGQGPGNTIYF.

This chain uses TRBV5-1 with TRBJ2-3; D remains ambiguous. Germline-derived CDR1 and CDR2 are SGHRS and YFSETQ. V lost 4 bases to trimming and J lost 4 bases, with 13 bases between them. The length of the CDR3 is 14 residues. The CDR3 is CASSQSSSPDTQYF. The CDR3 DNA reads TGCGCCAGCAGCCAGTCCTCGAGCCCAGATACGCAGTATTTT. Based on the CDR3 plus reference TRBV5-1 and TRBJ2-3, the full variable domain is KAGVTQTPRYLIKTRGQQVTLSCSPISGHRSVSWYQQTPGQGLQFLFEYFSETQRNKGNFPGRFSGRQFSNSRSEMNVSTLELGDSALYLCASSQSSSPDTQYFGPGTRLTVL.

The rearrangement uses TRBV5-1 and TRBJ1-4, with D tentatively TRBD1 (5 bases). The CDR3 totals 16 residues. The germline V gene encodes CDR1 SGHRS and CDR2 YFSETQ. The V gene lost 4 bases and the J gene lost 5 bases, with 18 bases spanning the gap. CDR3 coding DNA: TGCGCCAGCAGCATAGGGGCGAGTCGGACAAATGAAAAACTGTTTTTT. Amino acid sequence: CASSIGASRTNEKLFF.

V is TRBV29-1 and J is TRBJ1-2; D unresolved. The CDR3 is 12 residues long. Trimming shortened V by 3 bases and J by 4 bases, and 9 bases separated the two germline ends. Germline loops: CDR1 SQVTM, CDR2 ANQGSEA. This chain's CDR3 is CSVDFSSYGYTF. CDR3 DNA: TGCAGCGTTGATTTTAGTAGCTATGGCTACACCTTC.

The CDR3 sequence: CASSLAGFRGTEAFF. DNA for the CDR3: TGTGCCAGCAGCTTGGCGGGCTTCCGAGGCACTGAAGCTTTCTTT. The chain combines TRBV5-8 with TRBJ1-1; no clear D. Germline loops: CDR1 SGHTS, CDR2 YDEGEE. The CDR3 consists of 15 residues. Trimming stripped 0 bases from V and 4 bases from J, with 13 bases between.

The J gene is TRBJ1-1, the V gene TRBV2; D might be TRBD1 (5 bases). Germline CDR1 is SNHLY and CDR2 is FYNNEI. V lost 6 bases and J lost 7, with 12 bases in between. This CDR3 region has 12 residues. The CDR3 spells CASSNQGNEAFF. DNA of the CDR3: TGTGCCAGCAGCAATCAGGGCAATGAAGCTTTCTTT.

V and J are TRBV4-1 and TRBJ1-3, with a weak D call TRBD1 (6 bases). Germline assignment: CDR1 MGHRA and CDR2 YSYEKL. With 6 bases removed from V and 0 bases from J, the gap between germline ends came to 15 bases. This CDR3 comprises 16 residues. The CDR3 DNA sequence: TGCGCCAGCAGGCACCCCGGGACAAACTCTGGAAACACCATATATTTT. Its protein product is CASRHPGTNSGNTIYF.

This clone was counted once. The V gene is TRBV9, the J gene TRBJ1-1; weak D call: TRBD1 (6 bases). This CDR3 comprises 14 residues. Germline lookup yields CDR1 SGDLS and CDR2 YYNGEE. With 4 bases removed from V and 5 bases from J, the gap between germline ends came to 15 bases. CDR3 residues: CASSPLSGVTEAFF. CDR3 sequence (DNA): TGTGCCAGCAGCCCTCTATCAGGGGTGACTGAAGCTTTCTTT.

The chain carries TRBV5-6 and TRBJ2-7, with D uncertain. CDR1 SGHDT and CDR2 YYEEEE come from the germline V gene. V was clipped by 2 bases and J by 6 bases, with 9 bases between them. The CDR3 totals 12 residues. CDR3 coding DNA: TGTGCCAGCAGCTTCGAGGTCTCCGAGCAGTACTTC. Its protein is CASSFEVSEQYF.

This clone was counted a single time. The V and J genes are TRBV28 and TRBJ2-6, with D perhaps being TRBD1 or TRBD2 (5 bases each). The V and J ends lost 5 bases and 0 bases respectively, with 11 bases between them. The CDR3 has 16 amino acids. Germline V gene lookup returns CDR1 MDHEN and CDR2 SYDVKM. CDR3 sequence reads: CASSGGSSSGANVLTF. The CDR3 bases are TGTGCCAGCAGTGGGGGATCTTCCTCTGGGGCCAACGTCCTGACTTTC.

The rearrangement uses TRBV21-1 and TRBJ1-6. TRBV21-1 is a recognized pseudogene. The CDR3 has 19 amino acids. CDR3 sequence reads: CASSNLVLRASSYNSPLHF. In DNA form, the CDR3 reads TGTGCCAGCAGCAATTTAGTCCTAAGGGCGAGCTCCTATAATTCACCCCTCCACTTT.

This chain links TRBV5-4 with TRBJ2-2; 10 nucleotides align to TRBD2. CDR1 and CDR2 from the germline V gene are SGHNT and YYREEE (reference sequence). J gave up 6 bases and V 1 base, and 9 bases lay outside the gene matches. This CDR3 is built from 17 residues. CDR3 bases: TGTGCCAGCAGCTTGCTCGCCGCTAGCGGGAGCCCCGGGGAGCTGTTTTTT. Its translation is CASSLLAASGSPGELFF.

This clone was observed a single time. The chain employs TRBV30 and TRBJ2-7; 7 nucleotides line up with TRBD1. Unmatched junction bases numbered 7, after V lost 0 bases and J lost 2 bases. CDR3 length: 15 amino acids. Germline CDR1 reads GTSNPN; CDR2 reads SVGIG (reference sequence). The CDR3 spells CAWSVRGRGTYEQYF. The CDR3 DNA reads as TGTGCCTGGAGTGTACGGGGCAGGGGGACCTACGAGCAGTACTTC.

V and J are TRBV11-2 and TRBJ1-6, with 7 bases lining up with TRBD1. With 1 base clipped from V and 10 bases from J, the junction kept 7 bases outside the gene matches. Germline V gene data show CDR1 as SGHAT and CDR2 as FQNNGV. The CDR3 contains 15 residues. The CDR3 spells CASSLGDREVSPLHF. CDR3 nucleotides: TGTGCCAGCAGCTTAGGAGACAGGGAGGTATCACCCCTCCACTTT.

The chain joins TRBV5-1 to TRBJ1-5; D unresolved. Germline V gives CDR1 SGHRS, CDR2 YFSETQ. V lost 4 bases and J lost 7, with 15 bases in between. The CDR3 is 14 residues long. The CDR3 sequence: CASSPGQDGQPQHF. The CDR3 DNA reads as TGCGCCAGCAGCCCCGGTCAGGACGGGCAGCCCCAGCATTTT.

The genes are TRBV5-4 and TRBJ2-1, with D perhaps being TRBD1 or TRBD2 (5 bases each). V gave up 7 bases and J gave up 5 bases, with 16 bases separating them. The CDR3 extends over 14 amino acids. CDR1 and CDR2 from the germline V gene are SGHNT and YYREEE (reference sequence). Here the CDR3 reads CASFRGGSNNEQFF. The CDR3 region has the DNA TGTGCCAGCTTCCGGGGCGGAAGTAACAATGAGCAGTTCTTC.

The chain uses TRBV5-4 and TRBJ2-4; 9 nucleotides align to TRBD2. With V trimmed by 2 bases and J by 8 bases, 8 bases remained unmatched. The CDR3 runs to 15 residues. In germline, CDR1 is SGHNT, CDR2 YYREEE (reference sequence). CDR3 amino acids: CASSFRQGGRDIQYF. DNA of the CDR3: TGTGCCAGCAGCTTCCGACAGGGCGGGAGGGACATTCAGTACTTC.

This rearrangement joins TRBV5-1 to TRBJ1-2; 10 positions agree with TRBD1. The CDR3 totals 15 residues. Looked up from germline, CDR1 is SGHRS and CDR2 is YFSETQ. The junction had 6 bases not matched to a gene; V was cut back by 0 bases and J by 7 bases. Here the CDR3 reads CASSLAIGTGVGYTF. CDR3 coding DNA: TGCGCCAGCAGCTTGGCCATAGGGACAGGGGTTGGCTACACCTTC.

The rearrangement uses TRBV30 and TRBJ2-4; TRBD1 matches 7 bases. V was clipped by 3 bases and J by 0 bases; unmatched bases: 14. Germline V gene sequence: CDR1 GTSNPN, CDR2 SVGIG (reference sequence). The CDR3 covers 18 residues. The CDR3 bases are TGTGCCTGGAGCCACGAAGGGGGCGGAACGCTAGCCAAAAACATTCAGTACTTC. It translates to CAWSHEGGGTLAKNIQYF.